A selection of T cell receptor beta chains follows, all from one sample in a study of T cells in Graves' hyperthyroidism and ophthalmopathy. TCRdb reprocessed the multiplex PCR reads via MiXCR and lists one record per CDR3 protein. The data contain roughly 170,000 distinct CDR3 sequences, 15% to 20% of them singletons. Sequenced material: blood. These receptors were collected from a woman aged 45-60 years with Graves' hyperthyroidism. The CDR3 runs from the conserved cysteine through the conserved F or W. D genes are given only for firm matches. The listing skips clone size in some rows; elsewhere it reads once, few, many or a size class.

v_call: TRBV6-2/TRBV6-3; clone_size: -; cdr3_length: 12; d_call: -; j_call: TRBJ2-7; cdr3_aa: CASSTAPYEQYF; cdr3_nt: TGTGCCAGCAGTACCGCGCCTTACGAGCAGTACTTC
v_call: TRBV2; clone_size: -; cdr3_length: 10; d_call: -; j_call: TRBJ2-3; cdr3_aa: CAKGTDTQYF; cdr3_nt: TGTGCCAAGGGGACGGATACGCAGTATTTT
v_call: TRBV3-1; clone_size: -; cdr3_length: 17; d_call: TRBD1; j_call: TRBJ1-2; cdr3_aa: CASSQGTGVYGPYGYTF; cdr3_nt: TGTGCCAGCAGCCAAGGGACAGGGGTATATGGGCCCTATGGCTACACCTTC
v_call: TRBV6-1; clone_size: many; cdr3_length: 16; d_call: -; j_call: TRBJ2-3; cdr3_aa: CASRQTGPPSTDTQYF; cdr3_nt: TGTGCCAGCAGACAAACAGGGCCCCCGAGCACAGATACGCAGTATTTT
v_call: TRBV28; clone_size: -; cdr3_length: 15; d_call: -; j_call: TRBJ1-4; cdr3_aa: CASSLKGATNEKLFF; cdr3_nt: TGTGCCAGCAGTTTAAAGGGCGCAACTAATGAAAAACTGTTTTTT
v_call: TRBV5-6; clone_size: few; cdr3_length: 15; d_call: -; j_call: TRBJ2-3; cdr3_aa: CASRSNGKGADTQYF; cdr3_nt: TGTGCCAGCAGGTCTAACGGGAAGGGGGCAGATACGCAGTATTTT
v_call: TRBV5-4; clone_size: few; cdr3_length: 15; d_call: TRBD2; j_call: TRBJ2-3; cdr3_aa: CASSWGLAGTDTQYF; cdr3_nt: TGTGCCAGCAGCTGGGGACTAGCGGGCACAGATACGCAGTATTTT
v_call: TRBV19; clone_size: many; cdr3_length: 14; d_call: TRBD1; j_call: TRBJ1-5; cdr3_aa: CASSTIRGHQPQHF; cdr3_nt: TGTGCCAGTAGTACCATCAGGGGGCATCAGCCCCAGCATTTT
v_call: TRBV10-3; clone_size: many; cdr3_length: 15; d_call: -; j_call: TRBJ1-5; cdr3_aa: CAISEGDLTNQPQHF; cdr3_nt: TGTGCCATCAGTGAGGGGGACCTAACAAATCAGCCCCAGCATTTT
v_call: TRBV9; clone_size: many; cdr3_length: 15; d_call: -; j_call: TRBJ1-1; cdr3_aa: CASSVEAGFNTEAFF; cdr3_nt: TGTGCCAGCAGCGTAGAGGCAGGGTTTAACACTGAAGCTTTCTTT
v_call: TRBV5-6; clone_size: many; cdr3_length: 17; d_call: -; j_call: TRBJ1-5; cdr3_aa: CASSLWGPYYSNQPQHF; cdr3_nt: TGTGCCAGCAGCTTGTGGGGGCCGTACTATAGCAATCAGCCCCAGCATTTT
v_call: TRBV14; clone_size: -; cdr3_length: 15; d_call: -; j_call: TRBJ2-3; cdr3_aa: CASSQDMGRADTQYF; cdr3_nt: TGTGCCAGCAGCCAAGATATGGGCAGGGCAGATACGCAGTATTTT
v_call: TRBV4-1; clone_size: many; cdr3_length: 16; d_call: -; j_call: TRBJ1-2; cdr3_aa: CASSQDLRVGIYGYTF; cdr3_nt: TGCGCCAGCAGCCAAGATCTCAGGGTCGGCATCTATGGCTACACCTTC
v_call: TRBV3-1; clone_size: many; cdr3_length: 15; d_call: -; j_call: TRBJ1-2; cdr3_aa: CASSQEGFGNYGYTF; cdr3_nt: TGTGCCAGCAGCCAAGAAGGGTTTGGCAACTATGGCTACACCTTC
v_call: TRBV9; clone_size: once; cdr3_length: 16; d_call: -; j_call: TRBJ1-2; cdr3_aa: CASSPTPEFLPYGYTF; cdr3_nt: TGTGCCAGCAGCCCCACTCCTGAATTTCTGCCCTATGGCTACACCTTC
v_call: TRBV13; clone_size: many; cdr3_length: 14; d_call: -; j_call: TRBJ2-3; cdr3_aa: CASSLVTITDTQYF; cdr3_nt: TGTGCCAGCAGCTTAGTTACGATCACAGATACGCAGTATTTT
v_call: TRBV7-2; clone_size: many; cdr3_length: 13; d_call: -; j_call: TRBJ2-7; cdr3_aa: CASSHPGVPEQYF; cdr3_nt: TGTGCCAGCAGCCACCCCGGGGTCCCGGAGCAGTACTTC
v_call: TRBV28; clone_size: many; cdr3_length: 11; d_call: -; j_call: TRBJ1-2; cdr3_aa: CASTSGYGYTF; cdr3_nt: TGTGCCAGCACATCGGGCTATGGCTACACCTTC
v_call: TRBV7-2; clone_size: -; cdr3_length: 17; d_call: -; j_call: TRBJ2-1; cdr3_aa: CASSSIFRGRRYNEQFF; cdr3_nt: TGTGCCAGCAGCTCGATATTCAGAGGACGGCGCTACAATGAGCAGTTCTTC
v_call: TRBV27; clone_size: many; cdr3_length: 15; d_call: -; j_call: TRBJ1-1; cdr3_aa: CASSSRRGANTEAFF; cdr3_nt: TGTGCCAGCAGTTCACGGAGGGGAGCGAACACTGAAGCTTTCTTT
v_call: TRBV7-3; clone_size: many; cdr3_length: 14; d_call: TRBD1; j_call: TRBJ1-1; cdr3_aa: CASSLNRGNTEAFF; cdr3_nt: TGTGCCAGCAGCTTGAACAGGGGGAACACTGAAGCTTTCTTT
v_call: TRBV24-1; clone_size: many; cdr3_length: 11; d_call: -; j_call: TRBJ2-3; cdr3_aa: CATRRGDTQYF; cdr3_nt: TGTGCCACGCGACGGGGAGATACGCAGTATTTT
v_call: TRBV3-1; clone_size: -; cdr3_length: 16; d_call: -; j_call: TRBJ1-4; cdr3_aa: CASSQGPGHFNEKLFF; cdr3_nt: TGTGCCAGCAGCCAAGGCCCCGGACATTTTAATGAAAAACTGTTTTTT
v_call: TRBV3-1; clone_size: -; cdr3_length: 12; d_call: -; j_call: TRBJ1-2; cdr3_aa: CASRDGIYGYTF; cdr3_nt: TGTGCCAGCCGGGACGGGATCTATGGCTACACCTTC
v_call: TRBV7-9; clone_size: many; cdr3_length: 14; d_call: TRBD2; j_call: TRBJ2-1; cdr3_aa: CASSPGLASNEQFF; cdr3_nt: TGTGCCAGCAGCCCTGGACTAGCGTCTAATGAGCAGTTCTTC
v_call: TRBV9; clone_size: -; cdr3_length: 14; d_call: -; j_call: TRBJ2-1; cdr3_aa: CASSVEATSNEQFF; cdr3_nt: TGTGCCAGCAGCGTAGAGGCTACCAGCAATGAGCAGTTCTTC
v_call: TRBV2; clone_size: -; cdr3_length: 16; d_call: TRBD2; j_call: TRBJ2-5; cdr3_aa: CASSEGGLAGAETQYF; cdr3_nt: TGTGCCAGCAGTGAAGGGGGACTAGCGGGGGCTGAGACCCAGTACTTC
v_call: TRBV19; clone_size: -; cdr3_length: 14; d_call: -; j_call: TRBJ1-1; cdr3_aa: CASSMSIGDTEAFF; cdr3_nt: TGTGCCAGTAGTATGTCCATAGGGGACACTGAAGCTTTCTTT
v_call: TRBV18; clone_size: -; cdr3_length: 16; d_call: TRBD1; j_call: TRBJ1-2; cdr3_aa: CASSGDRGRSNYGYTF; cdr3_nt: TGTGCCAGCTCAGGAGACAGGGGGAGGTCCAACTATGGCTACACCTTC
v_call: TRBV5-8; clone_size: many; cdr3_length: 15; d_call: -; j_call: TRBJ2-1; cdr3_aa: CASSLIRVMYNEQFF; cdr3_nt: TGTGCCAGCAGCTTGATCAGGGTAATGTACAATGAGCAGTTCTTC
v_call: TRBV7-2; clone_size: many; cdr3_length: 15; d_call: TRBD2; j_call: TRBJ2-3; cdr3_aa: CASSNGGVSTDTQYF; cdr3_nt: TGTGCCAGCAGCAACGGGGGGGTGAGCACAGATACGCAGTATTTT
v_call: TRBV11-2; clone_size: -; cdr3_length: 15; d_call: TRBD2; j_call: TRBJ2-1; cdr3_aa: CASSSSGRSHNEQFF; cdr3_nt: TGTGCCAGCAGTTCGAGCGGGAGGTCCCACAATGAGCAGTTCTTC
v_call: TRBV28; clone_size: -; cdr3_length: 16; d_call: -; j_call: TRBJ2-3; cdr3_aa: CASRGIGTPSTDTQYF; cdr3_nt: TGTGCCAGCAGGGGTATCGGGACCCCCTCCACAGATACGCAGTATTTT
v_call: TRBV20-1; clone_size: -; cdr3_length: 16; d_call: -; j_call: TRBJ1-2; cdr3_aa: CSAIPRREQVLYGYTF; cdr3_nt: TGCAGTGCTATACCGAGGCGGGAACAGGTACTCTATGGCTACACCTTC
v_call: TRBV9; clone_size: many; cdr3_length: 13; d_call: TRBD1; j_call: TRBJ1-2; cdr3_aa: CASTSDREDGYTF; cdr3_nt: TGTGCCAGCACCTCGGACAGGGAGGATGGCTACACCTTC
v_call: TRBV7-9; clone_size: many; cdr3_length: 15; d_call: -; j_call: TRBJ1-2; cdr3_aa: CASSLASGRSYGYTF; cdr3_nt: TGTGCCAGCAGCTTAGCATCAGGGCGTAGCTATGGCTACACCTTC
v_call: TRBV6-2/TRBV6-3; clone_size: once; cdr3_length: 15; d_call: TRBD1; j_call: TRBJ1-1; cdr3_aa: CASTGQGALNTEAFF; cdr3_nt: TGTGCCAGCACCGGACAGGGGGCGTTGAACACTGAAGCTTTCTTT
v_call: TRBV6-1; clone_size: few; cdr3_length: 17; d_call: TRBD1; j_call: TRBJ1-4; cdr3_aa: CASSGPTGYATNEKLFF; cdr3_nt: TGTGCCAGCAGTGGACCGACAGGGTATGCAACTAATGAAAAACTGTTTTTT
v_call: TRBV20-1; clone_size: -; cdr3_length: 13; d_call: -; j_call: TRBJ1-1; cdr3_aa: CSAMGPMNTEAFF; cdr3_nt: TGCAGTGCCATGGGACCCATGAACACTGAAGCTTTCTTT
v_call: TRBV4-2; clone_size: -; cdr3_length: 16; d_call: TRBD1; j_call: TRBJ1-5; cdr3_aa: CASSQEEGAHNQPQHF; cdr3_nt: TGTGCCAGCAGCCAAGAAGAGGGGGCCCACAATCAGCCCCAGCATTTT
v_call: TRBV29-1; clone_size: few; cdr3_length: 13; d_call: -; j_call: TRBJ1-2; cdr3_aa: CSVEDTTFYGYTF; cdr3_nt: TGCAGCGTTGAAGATACGACGTTCTATGGCTACACCTTC
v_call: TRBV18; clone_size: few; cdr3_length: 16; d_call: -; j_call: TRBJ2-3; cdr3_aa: CASSPRTGGLPDTQYF; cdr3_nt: TGTGCCAGCTCACCAAGAACGGGGGGCCTGCCAGATACGCAGTATTTT
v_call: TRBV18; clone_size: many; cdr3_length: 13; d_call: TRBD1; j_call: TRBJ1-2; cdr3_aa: CASSPDRAAGYTF; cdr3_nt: TGTGCCAGCTCACCCGACAGGGCCGCTGGCTACACCTTC
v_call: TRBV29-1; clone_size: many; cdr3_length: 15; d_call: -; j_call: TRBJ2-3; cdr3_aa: CSVESLGRLDNTQYF; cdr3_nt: TGCAGCGTTGAAAGTTTGGGCAGGCTTGACAATACGCAGTATTTT
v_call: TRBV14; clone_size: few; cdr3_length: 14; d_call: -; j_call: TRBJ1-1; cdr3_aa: CASSPLFVGTEAFF; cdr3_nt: TGTGCCAGCAGCCCCCTGTTCGTGGGCACTGAAGCTTTCTTT
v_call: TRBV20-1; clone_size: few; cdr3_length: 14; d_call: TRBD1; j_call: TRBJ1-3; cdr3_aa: CSAGDRGVGNTIYF; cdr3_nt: TGCAGTGCTGGGGACAGGGGGGTTGGAAACACCATATATTTT
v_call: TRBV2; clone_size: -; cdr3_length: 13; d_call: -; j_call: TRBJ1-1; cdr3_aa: CASNRNLNTEAFF; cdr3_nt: TGTGCCAGCAATAGAAACTTGAACACTGAAGCTTTCTTT
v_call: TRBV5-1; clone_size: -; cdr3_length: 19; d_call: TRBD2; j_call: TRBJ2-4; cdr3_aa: CASSLEVAGALLAKNIQYF; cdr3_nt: TGCGCCAGCAGCTTGGAGGTAGCGGGGGCCCTTCTAGCCAAAAACATTCAGTACTTC
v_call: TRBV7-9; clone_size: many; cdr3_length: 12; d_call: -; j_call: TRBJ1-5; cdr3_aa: CASSAQGKPQHF; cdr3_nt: TGTGCCAGCAGCGCACAGGGTAAGCCCCAGCATTTT
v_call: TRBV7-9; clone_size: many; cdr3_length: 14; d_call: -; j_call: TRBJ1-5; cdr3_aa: CASSSGSPYQPQHF; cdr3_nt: TGTGCCAGCAGCTCGGGGAGTCCCTATCAGCCCCAGCATTTT
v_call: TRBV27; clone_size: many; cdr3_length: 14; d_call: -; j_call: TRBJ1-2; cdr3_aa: CASSPAGTFYGYTF; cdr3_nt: TGTGCCAGCAGTCCAGCCGGGACATTTTATGGCTACACCTTC
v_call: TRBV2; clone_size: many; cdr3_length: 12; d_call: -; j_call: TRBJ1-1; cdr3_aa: CASRGVNTEAFF; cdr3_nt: TGTGCCAGCAGGGGGGTGAACACTGAAGCTTTCTTT
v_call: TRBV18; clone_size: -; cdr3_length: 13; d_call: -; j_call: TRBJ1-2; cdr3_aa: CASSDYREGGYTF; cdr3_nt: TGTGCCAGCTCAGACTACAGGGAAGGTGGCTACACCTTC
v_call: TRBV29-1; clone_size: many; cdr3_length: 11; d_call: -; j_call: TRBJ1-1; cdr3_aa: CSVARHTEAFF; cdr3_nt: TGCAGCGTTGCCCGACACACTGAAGCTTTCTTT
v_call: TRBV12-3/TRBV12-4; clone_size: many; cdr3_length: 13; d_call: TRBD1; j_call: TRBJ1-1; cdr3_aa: CASRNRGWTEAFF; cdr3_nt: TGTGCCAGCAGAAACAGGGGATGGACTGAAGCTTTCTTT
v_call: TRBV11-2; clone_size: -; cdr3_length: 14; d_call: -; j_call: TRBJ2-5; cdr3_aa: CASSFQRAQETQYF; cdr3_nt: TGTGCCAGCAGCTTCCAGCGGGCCCAAGAGACCCAGTACTTC
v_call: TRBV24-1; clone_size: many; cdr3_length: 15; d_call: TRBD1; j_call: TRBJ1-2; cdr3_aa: CATSDSRDRIYGYTF; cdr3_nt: TGTGCCACCAGTGATTCCCGGGACAGGATCTATGGCTACACCTTC
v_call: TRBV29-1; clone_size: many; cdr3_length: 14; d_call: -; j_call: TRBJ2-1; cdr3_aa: CSVVRQGASDEQFF; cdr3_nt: TGCAGCGTTGTAAGGCAGGGAGCCTCCGATGAGCAGTTCTTC
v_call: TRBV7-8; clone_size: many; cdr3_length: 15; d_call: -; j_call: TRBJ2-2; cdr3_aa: CASSQGGGYTGELFF; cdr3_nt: TGTGCCAGCAGCCAGGGGGGGGGGTACACCGGGGAGCTGTTTTTT
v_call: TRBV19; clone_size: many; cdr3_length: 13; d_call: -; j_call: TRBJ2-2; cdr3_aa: CASSRHNTGELFF; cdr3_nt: TGTGCCAGTAGTCGTCACAACACCGGGGAGCTGTTTTTT